This TCR beta chain stems from a study of blood T cell repertoires in COVID-19. Across the whole study: Acute-phase and convalescent COVID-19 samples originated in the United States, Italy and Spain. T cells, B-cell-depleted T cells, or PBMCs supplied cDNA or gDNA.

CDR1 is KGHSH, CDR2 LQKENI, per germline. The germline V and J ends were trimmed by 4 bases and 0 bases, with 6 bases remaining between them. The CDR3 has 13 amino acids. In the study's own analysis: From reference gene primer amplification, estimates of nucleated cell counts were derived. The protocol was immunoSEQ multiplex PCR, while the TCRdb copy is restricted to in-frame clones and leaves out a portion. The DNA gave D and trimming, while V, J and clone size come from that table. The profile covers 300,000 to 400,000 clones, with around 91% appearing a single time and around 3.5% taken by the ten largest.

The sequenced sample consisted of peripheral blood. The TCR was taken from a woman aged 18-29 years who had recovered from COVID-19. V usage is TRBV18 and J usage is TRBJ1-1; D gene ambiguous. In DNA form, the CDR3 reads TGTGCCAGCTCACAACACGTGAACACTGAAGCTTTCTTT. This translates into CASSQHVNTEAFF.